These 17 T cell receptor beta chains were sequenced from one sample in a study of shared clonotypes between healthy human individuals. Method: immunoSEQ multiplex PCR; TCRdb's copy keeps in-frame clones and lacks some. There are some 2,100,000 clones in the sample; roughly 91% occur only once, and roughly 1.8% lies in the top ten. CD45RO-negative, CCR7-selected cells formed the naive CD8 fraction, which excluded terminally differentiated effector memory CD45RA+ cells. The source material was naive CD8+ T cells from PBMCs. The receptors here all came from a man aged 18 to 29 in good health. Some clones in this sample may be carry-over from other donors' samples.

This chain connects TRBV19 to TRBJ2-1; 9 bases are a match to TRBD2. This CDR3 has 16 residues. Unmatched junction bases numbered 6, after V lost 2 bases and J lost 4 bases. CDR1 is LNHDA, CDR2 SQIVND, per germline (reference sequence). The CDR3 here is CASSILLLAGYNEQFF. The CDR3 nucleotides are TGTGCCAGTAGTATACTTCTGCTAGCGGGATACAATGAGCAGTTCTTC. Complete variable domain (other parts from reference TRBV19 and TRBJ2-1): DGGITQSPKYLFRKEGQNVTLSCEQNLNHDAMYWYRQDPGQGLRLIYYSQIVNDFQKGDIAEGYSVSREKKESFPLTVTSAQKNPTAFYLCASSILLLAGYNEQFFGPGTRLTVL.

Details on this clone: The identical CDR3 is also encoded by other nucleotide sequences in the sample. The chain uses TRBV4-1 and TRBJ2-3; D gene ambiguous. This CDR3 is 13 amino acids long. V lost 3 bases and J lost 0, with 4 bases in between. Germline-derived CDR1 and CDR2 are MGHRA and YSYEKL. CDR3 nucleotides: TGCGCCAGCAGCCATTCGAGCACAGATACGCAGTATTTT. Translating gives CASSHSSTDTQYF.

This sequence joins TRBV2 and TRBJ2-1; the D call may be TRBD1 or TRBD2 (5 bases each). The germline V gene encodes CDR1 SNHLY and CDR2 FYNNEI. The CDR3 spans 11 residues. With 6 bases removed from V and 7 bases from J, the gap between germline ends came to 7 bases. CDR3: CASSWGNEQFF. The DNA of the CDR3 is TGTGCCAGCAGCTGGGGGAATGAGCAGTTCTTC.

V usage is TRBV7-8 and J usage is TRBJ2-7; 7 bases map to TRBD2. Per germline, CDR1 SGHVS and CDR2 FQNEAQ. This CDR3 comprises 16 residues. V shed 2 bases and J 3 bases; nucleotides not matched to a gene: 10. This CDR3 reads CASSLSLGGGFYEQYF. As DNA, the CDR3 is TGTGCCAGCAGCTTATCGTTGGGGGGAGGGTTCTACGAGCAGTACTTC. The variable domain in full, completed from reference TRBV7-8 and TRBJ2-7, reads GAGVSQSPRYKVAKRGQDVALRCDPISGHVSLFWYQQALGQGPEFLTYFQNEAQLDKSGLPSDRFFAERPEGSVSTLKIQRTQQEDSAVYLCASSLSLGGGFYEQYFGPGTRLTVT.

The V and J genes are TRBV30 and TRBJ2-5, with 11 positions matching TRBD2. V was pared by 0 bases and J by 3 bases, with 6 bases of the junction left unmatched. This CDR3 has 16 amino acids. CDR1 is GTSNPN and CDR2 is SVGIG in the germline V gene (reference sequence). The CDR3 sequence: CAWSVGLAGGEETQYF. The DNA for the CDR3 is TGTGCCTGGAGTGTAGGGCTAGCGGGAGGAGAAGAGACCCAGTACTTC.

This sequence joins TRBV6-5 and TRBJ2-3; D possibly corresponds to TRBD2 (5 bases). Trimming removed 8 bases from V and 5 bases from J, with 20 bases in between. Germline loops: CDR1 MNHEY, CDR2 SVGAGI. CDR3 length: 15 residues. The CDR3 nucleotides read TGTGCCAGCCAACCCGGCGGAGGCTGGGAAGATACGCAGTATTTT. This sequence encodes CASQPGGGWEDTQYF.

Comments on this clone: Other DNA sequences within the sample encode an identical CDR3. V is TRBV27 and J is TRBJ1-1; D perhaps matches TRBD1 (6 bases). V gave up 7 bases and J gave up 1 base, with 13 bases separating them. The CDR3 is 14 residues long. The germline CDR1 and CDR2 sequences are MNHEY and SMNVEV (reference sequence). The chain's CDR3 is CASTLGGANTEAFF. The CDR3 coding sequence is TGTGCCAGCACCCTGGGGGGGGCGAACACTGAAGCTTTCTTT.

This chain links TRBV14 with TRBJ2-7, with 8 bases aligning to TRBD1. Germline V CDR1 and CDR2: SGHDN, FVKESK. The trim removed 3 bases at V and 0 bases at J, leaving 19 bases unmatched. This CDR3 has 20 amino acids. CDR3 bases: TGTGCCAGCAGCCAGGATAACCGGGACAGGATAAACCCGCCCTCCTACGAGCAGTACTTC. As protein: CASSQDNRDRINPPSYEQYF.

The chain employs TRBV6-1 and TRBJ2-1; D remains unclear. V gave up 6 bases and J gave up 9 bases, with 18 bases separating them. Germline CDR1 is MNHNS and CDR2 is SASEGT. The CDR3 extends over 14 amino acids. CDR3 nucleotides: TGTGCCAGCAGCAACCCCTCTCCCTGGGCTGAGCAGTTCTTC. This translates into CASSNPSPWAEQFF.

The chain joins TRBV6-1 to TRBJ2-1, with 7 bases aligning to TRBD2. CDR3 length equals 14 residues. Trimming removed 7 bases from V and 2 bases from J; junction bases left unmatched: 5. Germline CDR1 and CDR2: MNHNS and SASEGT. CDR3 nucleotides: TGTGCCAGCATGGCGGGGGTTACCTACAATGAGCAGTTCTTC. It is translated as CASMAGVTYNEQFF.

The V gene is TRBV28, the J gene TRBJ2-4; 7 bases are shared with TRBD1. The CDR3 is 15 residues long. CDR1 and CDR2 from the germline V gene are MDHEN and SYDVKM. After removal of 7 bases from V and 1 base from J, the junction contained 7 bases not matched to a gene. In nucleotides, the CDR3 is TGTGCCAGCAATACAGGGGTTTTGGCCAAAAACATTCAGTACTTC. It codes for CASNTGVLAKNIQYF.

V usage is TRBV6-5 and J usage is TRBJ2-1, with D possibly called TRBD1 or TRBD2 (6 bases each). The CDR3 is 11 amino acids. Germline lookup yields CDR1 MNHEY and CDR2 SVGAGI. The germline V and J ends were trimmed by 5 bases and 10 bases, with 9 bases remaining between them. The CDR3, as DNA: TGTGCCAGCAGTGGGGGGCCCGAGCAGTTCTTC. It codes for CASSGGPEQFF.

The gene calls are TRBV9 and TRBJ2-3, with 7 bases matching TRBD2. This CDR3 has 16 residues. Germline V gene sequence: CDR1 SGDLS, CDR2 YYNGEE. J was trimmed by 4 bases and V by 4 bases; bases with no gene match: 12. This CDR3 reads CASSPRLGGMADTQYF. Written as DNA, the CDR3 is TGTGCCAGCAGCCCACGCCTGGGGGGGATGGCAGATACGCAGTATTTT. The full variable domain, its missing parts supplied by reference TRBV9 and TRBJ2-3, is DSGVTQTPKHLITATGQRVTLRCSPRSGDLSVYWYQQSLDQGLQFLIQYYNGEERAKGNILERFSAQQFPDLHSELNLSSLELGDSALYFCASSPRLGGMADTQYFGPGTRLTVL.

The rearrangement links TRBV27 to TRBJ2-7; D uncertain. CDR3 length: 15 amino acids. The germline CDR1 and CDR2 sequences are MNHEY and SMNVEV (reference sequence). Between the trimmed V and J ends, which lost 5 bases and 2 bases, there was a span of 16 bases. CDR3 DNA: TGTGCCAGCAGTCCGCAACTCGTCCGGGCCTACGAGCAGTACTTC. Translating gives CASSPQLVRAYEQYF.

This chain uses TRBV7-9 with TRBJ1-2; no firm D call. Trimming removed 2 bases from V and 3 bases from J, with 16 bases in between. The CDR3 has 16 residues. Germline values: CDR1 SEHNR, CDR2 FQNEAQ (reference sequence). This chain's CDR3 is CASSLSTEGIHYGYTF. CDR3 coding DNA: TGTGCCAGCAGCTTAAGCACGGAGGGCATCCACTATGGCTACACCTTC.

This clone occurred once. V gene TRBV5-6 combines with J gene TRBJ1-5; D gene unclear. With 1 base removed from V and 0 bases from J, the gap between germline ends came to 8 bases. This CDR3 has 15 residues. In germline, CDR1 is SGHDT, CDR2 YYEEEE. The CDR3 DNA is TGTGCCAGCAGCTTGACCCCGGATAGCAATCAGCCCCAGCATTTT. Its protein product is CASSLTPDSNQPQHF. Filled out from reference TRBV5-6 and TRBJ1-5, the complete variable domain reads DAGVTQSPTHLIKTRGQQVTLRCSPKSGHDTVSWYQQALGQGPQFIFQYYEEEERQRGNFPDRFSGHQFPNYSSELNVNALLLGDSALYLCASSLTPDSNQPQHFGDGTRLSIL.

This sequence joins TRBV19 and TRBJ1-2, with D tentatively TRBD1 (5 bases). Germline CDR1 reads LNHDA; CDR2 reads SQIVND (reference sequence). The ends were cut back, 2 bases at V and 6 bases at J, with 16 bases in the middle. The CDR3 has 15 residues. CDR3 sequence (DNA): TGTGCCAGTAGTATACTCGCAGGGTCCCCAGATGGCTACACCTTC. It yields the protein CASSILAGSPDGYTF.